The 15 T cell receptor beta chains below were found in one sample sequenced in a study of shared clonotypes between healthy human individuals. Profiled with immunoSEQ multiplex PCR; TCRdb holds only in-frame clones, not every one. The repertoire has about 1,900,000 clones, about 95% of them found once; the top ten carry under 1.5%. The naive CD8 fraction comprised CD45RO-negative cells positively selected for CCR7 and excluded terminally differentiated effector memory CD45RA+ cells. The sequencing sample was made of naive CD8+ T cells sorted from blood. Receptors originate from a man aged 18-30 years in good health.

The chain has TRBV10-2 and TRBJ2-1; TRBD2 matches 9 bases. The length of the CDR3 is 15 residues. Trimming took 3 bases from V and 8 from J; bases not matched to a gene: 8. The germline V gene encodes CDR1 WSHSY and CDR2 SAAADI. Written as DNA, the CDR3 is TGCGCCAGCAGTGACGGCGGGGGGGCGATCCATGAGCAGTTCTTC. Translated, it gives CASSDGGGAIHEQFF.

The chain is built from TRBV7-6 and TRBJ2-1; weak D call: TRBD1 (5 bases). V lost 0 bases, J lost 6 bases, and 9 bases lay in between. The germline CDR1 and CDR2 sequences are SGHVS and FNYEAQ. The CDR3 is 14 residues long. CDR3 residues: CASSLAPRGNEQFF. As DNA, the CDR3 is TGTGCCAGCAGCTTAGCGCCAAGGGGCAATGAGCAGTTCTTC.

The chain is built from TRBV25-1 and TRBJ1-3; D is undetermined. Germline values: CDR1 MGHDK, CDR2 SYGVNS. Trimming took off 6 bases at V and 4 bases at J, with 7 bases between the two ends. The length of the CDR3 is 12 residues. Here the CDR3 DNA reads TGTGCCAGCAGGGACGGGGGAAACACCATATATTTT. It codes for CASRDGGNTIYF.

This chain links TRBV4-2 with TRBJ2-7; 7 bases align to TRBD2. Per germline, CDR1 LGHNA and CDR2 YNFKEQ. V lost 0 bases, J lost 7 bases, and 9 bases stayed unmatched. This CDR3 comprises 15 residues. The CDR3 coding sequence is TGTGCCAGCAGCCAAGATATGGCGGGAGCGTGGGAGCAGTACTTC. This codes for CASSQDMAGAWEQYF.

The chain combines TRBV9 with TRBJ2-7; D gene unclear. CDR1 SGDLS and CDR2 YYNGEE come from the germline V gene. Trimming removed 4 bases at V and 2 bases at J, with 13 bases between. The CDR3 contains 14 residues. This chain's CDR3 is CASSIGGVPYEQYF. Written as DNA, the CDR3 is TGTGCCAGCAGCATCGGTGGGGTACCCTACGAGCAGTACTTC.

V is TRBV27 and J is TRBJ2-2, with D unresolved. The CDR3 has 16 amino acids. Trimming took off 5 bases at V and 5 bases at J, with 18 bases between the two ends. Looked up from germline, CDR1 is MNHEY and CDR2 is SMNVEV (reference sequence). CDR3 nucleotide sequence: TGTGCCAGCAGTAGCCGACTGGTTGCCGAAACCGGGGAGCTGTTTTTT. Protein: CASSSRLVAETGELFF.

V and J are TRBV5-6 and TRBJ1-6; D is uncertain. Germline loops: CDR1 SGHDT, CDR2 YYEEEE. Trimming pared 0 bases from V and 19 bases from J, leaving 14 bases between. This CDR3 contains 12 residues. Here the CDR3 reads CASSLASLDPHF. CDR3 in DNA: TGTGCCAGCAGCTTGGCCTCCCTGGACCCTCACTTT.

Turning to this clone: Other DNA variants within this sample encode the same CDR3. The rearrangement links TRBV7-2 to TRBJ2-1; 11 bases line up with TRBD2. V lost 5 bases, J lost 3 bases, and 6 bases stayed unmatched. The CDR3 has 16 residues. Germline CDR1 reads SGHTA; CDR2 reads FQGNSA. The CDR3 here is CASSPLAGGRYNEQFF. The CDR3 region has the DNA TGTGCCAGCAGCCCGCTAGCGGGAGGTCGCTACAATGAGCAGTTCTTC. The full variable domain, with the rest looked up from reference TRBV7-2 and TRBJ2-1, is GAGVSQSPSNKVTEKGKDVELRCDPISGHTALYWYRQSLGQGLEFLIYFQGNSAPDKSGLPSDRFSAERTGGSVSTLTIQRTQQEDSAVYLCASSPLAGGRYNEQFFGPGTRLTVL.

The V and J genes are TRBV27 and TRBJ1-1; the match to TRBD1 covers 7 bases. The CDR3 spans 13 residues. The ends lost 6 bases at V and 2 bases at J; junction bases unmatched: 3. The V gene's germline CDR1 is MNHEY and CDR2 SMNVEV (reference sequence). The CDR3 DNA follows: TGTGCCAGCAGCTACAGGGGTAACACTGAAGCTTTCTTT. It specifies CASSYRGNTEAFF.

The V and J genes are TRBV7-8 and TRBJ1-2; D not certain. V lost 4 bases, J lost 0 bases, and 12 bases lay in between. The CDR3 is 15 residues long. CDR1 and CDR2 from the germline V gene are SGHVS and FQNEAQ. The CDR3 reads CASSSLTEPNYGYTF. CDR3 DNA: TGTGCCAGCAGCTCACTTACAGAGCCTAACTATGGCTACACCTTC.

J is TRBJ2-5 and V is TRBV11-3; weak D call: TRBD1 (5 bases). V was cut by 0 bases and J by 0 bases, with 11 bases left in between. The CDR3 totals 16 residues. The germline gives CDR1 SGHNT, CDR2 YENEEA. The CDR3 here is CASSLDGYRYQETQYF. The CDR3 nucleotides are TGTGCCAGCAGCTTAGACGGGTACAGGTACCAAGAGACCCAGTACTTC. Full variable domain (outside the CDR3, taken from reference TRBV11-3 and TRBJ2-5): EAGVVQSPRYKIIEKKQPVAFWCNPISGHNTLYWYLQNLGQGPELLIRYENEEAVDDSQLPKDRFSAERLKGVDSTLKIQPAELGDSAVYLCASSLDGYRYQETQYFGPGTRLLVL.

The genes are TRBV30 and TRBJ2-6, with D tentatively TRBD1 or TRBD2 (5 bases each). Germline loops: CDR1 GTSNPN, CDR2 SVGIG (reference sequence). This CDR3 has 13 residues. The V end lost 5 bases, the J end lost 7 bases, and 12 bases lay between the germline ends. The DNA for the CDR3 is TGTGCCTGGGAGGGGCCCCGAGCCAACGTCCTGACTTTC. Its translation is CAWEGPRANVLTF.

The gene calls are TRBV5-1 and TRBJ2-7; 12 bases align to TRBD2. The germline V gene encodes CDR1 SGHRS and CDR2 YFSETQ. With 2 bases clipped from V and 7 bases from J, the junction kept 7 bases outside the gene matches. This CDR3 has 15 residues. For the CDR3, the DNA is TGCGCCAGCAGCTTCCGACTAGCGGGAGCAAATGAGCAGTACTTC. It encodes CASSFRLAGANEQYF.

The chain is built from TRBV30 and TRBJ1-4; no firm D call. The CDR3 is made up of 14 amino acids. Germline V gives CDR1 GTSNPN, CDR2 SVGIG (reference sequence). V shed 0 bases and J shed 4 bases, with 9 bases lying between them. DNA of the CDR3: TGTGCCTGGAGTGTTAGGCAGCTTAATGAAAAACTGTTTTTT. Protein product: CAWSVRQLNEKLFF.

The J gene is TRBJ2-1, the V gene TRBV7-9, with 7 bases that match TRBD2. Germline loops: CDR1 SEHNR, CDR2 FQNEAQ (reference sequence). The trim removed 7 bases at V and 0 bases at J, leaving 3 bases unmatched. CDR3 size: 14 residues. The CDR3 nucleotides are TGTGCCAGCACCGCTAGCGGCTCCTACAATGAGCAGTTCTTC. This codes for CASTASGSYNEQFF.